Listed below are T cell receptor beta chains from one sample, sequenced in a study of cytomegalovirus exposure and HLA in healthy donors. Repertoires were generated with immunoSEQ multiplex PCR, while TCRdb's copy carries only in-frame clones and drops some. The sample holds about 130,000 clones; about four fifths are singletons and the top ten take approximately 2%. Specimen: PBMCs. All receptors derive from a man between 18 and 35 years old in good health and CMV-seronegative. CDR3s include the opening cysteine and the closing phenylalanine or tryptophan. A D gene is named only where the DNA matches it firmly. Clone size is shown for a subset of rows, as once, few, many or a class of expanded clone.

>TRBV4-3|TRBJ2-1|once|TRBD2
CASSQDRLLAGGDEQFF
TGCGCCAGCAGCCAAGATAGATTACTAGCGGGAGGCGATGAGCAGTTCTTC
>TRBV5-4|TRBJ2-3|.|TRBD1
CASSLQGATDTQYF
TGTGCCAGCAGCTTACAGGGGGCCACAGATACGCAGTATTTT
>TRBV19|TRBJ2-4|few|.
CASSISEEKNIQYF
TGCGCCAGTAGTATTAGTGAGGAAAAAAACATTCAGTACTTC
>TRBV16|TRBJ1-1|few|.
CASSQPDRPEAFF
TGTGCCAGCAGCCAACCCGACAGGCCTGAAGCTTTCTTT
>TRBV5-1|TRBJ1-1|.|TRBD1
CASSSAQGAGTEAFF
TGCGCCAGCAGCTCGGCACAGGGGGCGGGCACTGAAGCTTTCTTT
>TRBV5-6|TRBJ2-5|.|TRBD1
CASSLAGGEMAQYF
TGTGCCAGCAGCTTGGCAGGGGGCGAAATGGCCCAGTACTTC
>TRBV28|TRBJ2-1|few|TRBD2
CASSGLADDNEQFF
TGTGCCAGCAGCGGACTAGCGGATGACAATGAGCAGTTCTTC
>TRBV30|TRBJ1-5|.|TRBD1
CAWSKDRGQPQHF
TGTGCCTGGAGCAAAGACAGGGGCCAGCCCCAGCATTTT
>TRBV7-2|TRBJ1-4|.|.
CASSHYVGGGGEKLFF
TGTGCCAGCAGCCATTACGTGGGGGGCGGGGGGGAAAAACTGTTTTTT
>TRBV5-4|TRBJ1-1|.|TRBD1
CASSRQGAGANTEAFF
TGTGCCAGCAGCCGGCAGGGGGCTGGGGCGAACACTGAAGCTTTCTTT
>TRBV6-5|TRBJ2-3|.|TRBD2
CASSYSGGSPTDTQYF
TGTGCCAGCAGTTACTCGGGCGGGAGTCCCACAGATACGCAGTATTTT
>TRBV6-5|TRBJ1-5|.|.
CASSWGGDDQPQHF
TGTGCCAGCAGTTGGGGGGGGGACGATCAGCCCCAGCATTTT
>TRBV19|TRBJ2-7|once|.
CASNSRYSYEQYF
TGTGCCAGTAATTCGAGATACTCCTACGAGCAGTACTTC
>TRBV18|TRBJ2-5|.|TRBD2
CASSPASGQETQYF
TGTGCCAGCTCACCAGCTAGCGGCCAAGAGACCCAGTACTTC
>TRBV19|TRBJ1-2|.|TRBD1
CASGPRDRVGYTF
TGTGCCAGTGGCCCCCGGGACAGGGTTGGCTACACCTTC
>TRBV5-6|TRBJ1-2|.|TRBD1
CASSKGQGIVYYGYTF
TGTGCCAGCAGCAAGGGACAGGGCATAGTTTACTATGGCTACACCTTC
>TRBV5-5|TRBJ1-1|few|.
CASTEFSGPTEAFF
TGTGCCAGCACCGAATTCTCAGGGCCCACTGAAGCTTTCTTT
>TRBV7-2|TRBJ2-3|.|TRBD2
CASSSGLATDTQYF
TGTGCCAGCAGCTCGGGACTAGCGACAGATACGCAGTATTTT
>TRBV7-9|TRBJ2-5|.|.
CASSLESVVWEQYF
TGTGCCAGCAGCTTAGAGTCCGTCGTTTGGGAGCAGTACTTC
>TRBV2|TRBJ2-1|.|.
CASSSRQAYGEQFF
TGTGCCAGCAGCTCGAGACAGGCATACGGGGAGCAGTTCTTC
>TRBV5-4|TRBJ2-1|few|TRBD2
CASSYTSGSYNEQFF
TGTGCCAGCAGCTATACTAGCGGGAGCTACAATGAGCAGTTCTTC
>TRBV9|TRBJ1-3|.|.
CASSVETGFGNTIYF
TGTGCCAGCAGCGTAGAGACAGGATTTGGAAACACCATATATTTT
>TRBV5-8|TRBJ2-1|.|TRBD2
CASSFQGLGGSYNEQFF
TGTGCCAGCAGCTTCCAGGGACTAGGGGGCTCCTACAATGAGCAGTTCTTC
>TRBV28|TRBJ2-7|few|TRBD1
CASRGQGNSYEQYF
TGTGCCAGCAGGGGACAGGGGAACTCCTACGAGCAGTACTTC
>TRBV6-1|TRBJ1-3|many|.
CASRESSGNTIYF
TGTGCCAGCAGGGAGAGCTCTGGAAACACCATATATTTT